Reported below is one TCR beta chain. Unmatched junction bases numbered 2, after V lost 2 bases and J lost 5 bases. The CDR3 is made up of 15 amino acids. CDR1 is ENHRY, CDR2 SYGVKD, per germline. The PCR contained 60 Vbeta and 13 Jbeta primers. The repertoire was sequenced with immunoSEQ multiplex PCR; TCRdb's copy has only in-frame clones and lacks some. The sample contains approximately 220,000 clones, about 74% of which appear only once. This sample stems from a study of cytomegalovirus exposure and HLA in healthy donors. Sample: PBMCs. The sequence was obtained from a woman aged 30 to 39 in good health and CMV-seronegative. The chain couples TRBV10-3 to TRBJ2-1; 11 bases agree with TRBD2. The CDR3 reads CAISEASGGNNEQFF. CDR3 DNA: TGTGCCATCAGTGAGGCTAGCGGGGGGAACAATGAGCAGTTCTTC.